Following are 10 T cell receptor beta chains from one sample sequenced in a study of T-cell reconstitution after alpha-beta-depleted transplantation in children. A library of TCRbeta sequences, prepared with unique molecular identifiers, was generated. One entry per CDR3 protein results from TCRdb running MiXCR on the PCR reads. The sample shows 700,000 to 850,000 distinct CDR3 sequences, 15% to 20% of them seen only once. The sequenced sample was PBMCs, mostly from graft donor cells, obtained 360 days after TCRalphabeta/CD19-depleted stem cell transplant. These receptors were obtained from a male patient aged 10-17 years who had a stem cell transplant for acute lymphoblastic leukemia, so the T cells may come from the graft donor.

This clonotype was counted a few times. The J gene is TRBJ2-1, the V gene TRBV2; 8 bases map to TRBD2. Germline V CDR1 and CDR2: SNHLY, FYNNEI. This CDR3 contains 18 residues. With 3 bases clipped from V and 0 bases from J, the junction kept 10 bases outside the gene matches. The CDR3 DNA follows: TGTGCCAGCAGTGACGGATGGTTCAGCGGGAGCTCCTACAATGAGCAGTTCTTC. This translates into CASSDGWFSGSSYNEQFF.

This clonotype turned up a few times. The V gene is TRBV29-1, the J gene TRBJ2-1; 7 positions agree with TRBD1. Trimming cost V 6 bases and J 5 bases; bases outside gene matches: 10. The CDR3 runs 14 residues. Germline V lookup: CDR1 SQVTM, CDR2 ANQGSEA. The CDR3 spells CSVEGANLNNEQFF. Written as DNA, the CDR3 is TGCAGCGTAGAGGGGGCGAATTTAAACAATGAGCAGTTCTTC.

The rearrangement uses TRBV29-1 and TRBJ2-1; D tentatively reads TRBD1 or TRBD2 (7 bases each). The CDR3 sequence is 10 residues long. Trimming cost V 7 bases and J 14 bases, with 15 bases left between them. Per the germline V gene, CDR1 is SQVTM and CDR2 is ANQGSEA. CDR3 bases: TGCAGCGGGGGAGGGACAGAGGAGTTCTTC. Translated, it gives CSGGGTEEFF.

This clonotype was counted only a few times. CDR3 region: CASSHTQGLIYEQYF. In DNA, the CDR3 is TGTGCCAGCAGTCATACCCAGGGACTTATCTACGAGCAGTACTTC. The V call is TRBV12-3 or TRBV12-4, the J call TRBJ2-7; possible D gene TRBD2, 6 bases. Between the trimmed V and J ends, which lost 5 bases and 3 bases, there was a span of 17 bases. The CDR3 runs to 15 residues.

This clonotype was detected ten times or more. The chain couples TRBV12-5 to TRBJ2-7; TRBD2 aligns across 7 bases. CDR3 length: 16 residues. Germline CDR1 LGHNT, CDR2 FRNRAP. The V gene end was trimmed by 0 bases and the J gene end by 3 bases; junction bases not matched to a gene: 8. This CDR3 reads CASGLVLAGVIYEQYF. DNA of the CDR3: TGTGCTAGTGGTTTGGTACTCGCGGGAGTTATCTACGAGCAGTACTTC. The full variable domain, with the rest looked up from reference TRBV12-5 and TRBJ2-7, is DARVTQTPRHKVTEMGQEVTMRCQPILGHNTVFWYRQTMMQGLELLAYFRNRAPLDDSGMPKDRFSAEMPDATLATLKIQPSEPRDSAVYFCASGLVLAGVIYEQYFGPGTRLTVT.

The chain's CDR3 is CASSFGLDTYEQYF. Written as DNA, the CDR3 is TGTGCCAGCAGCTTCGGACTCGACACCTACGAGCAGTACTTC. The chain combines TRBV11-2 with TRBJ2-7; D is perhaps TRBD2 (5 bases). In germline, CDR1 is SGHAT, CDR2 FQNNGV. Trimming took off 3 bases at V and 2 bases at J, with 11 bases between the two ends. This CDR3 has 14 residues.

V and J are TRBV29-1 and TRBJ2-5; 9 bases align to TRBD1. The CDR3 has 14 residues. Germline V lookup: CDR1 SQVTM, CDR2 ANQGSEA. V lost 7 bases and J lost 5; bases outside the gene matches: 11. The CDR3 loop reads CSATGQGRGETQYF. The CDR3 DNA follows: TGCAGCGCAACAGGACAGGGGAGAGGCGAGACCCAGTACTTC.

The V gene is TRBV6-2 or TRBV6-3, the J gene TRBJ2-1, with TRBD2 matching over 11 bases. In germline, CDR1 is MNHEY, CDR2 SVGEGT. The junction had 3 bases not matched to a gene; V was cut back by 2 bases and J by 6 bases. The CDR3 extends over 15 amino acids. For the CDR3, the DNA is TGTGCCAGCAGTTACGCCGGACTAGCGGGCAATGAGCAGTTCTTC. It is translated as CASSYAGLAGNEQFF.

The chain employs TRBV14 and TRBJ2-3; no clear D. Trimming pared 4 bases from V and 2 bases from J, leaving 16 bases between. CDR3 size: 16 residues. CDR1 SGHDN and CDR2 FVKESK come from the germline V gene. The DNA of the CDR3 is TGTGCCAGCAGCCGCTTTGGGGTTGGGAACACAGATACGCAGTATTTT. This sequence encodes CASSRFGVGNTDTQYF.

This chain uses TRBV15 with TRBJ1-2, with 12 bases that match TRBD1. The CDR3 sequence is 17 residues long. The germline V gene encodes CDR1 LNHNV and CDR2 YYDKDF (reference sequence). The V and J ends lost 4 bases and 2 bases, in that order; junction bases with no gene match: 8. This chain's CDR3 is CATSTPGQGAGNYGYTF. The CDR3 nucleotides are TGTGCCACCAGCACTCCGGGACAGGGGGCCGGAAACTATGGCTACACCTTC.